These 26 T cell receptor beta chains share one sample of origin, sequenced in a study of cytotoxic CD8 clonotypes in ibrutinib-treated CLL. Some clones are missing from TCRdb's copy, which holds only in-frame ones; the method was immunoSEQ multiplex PCR. The sample comprises just over 45,000 clones, 60% to 80% of which are singletons, and roughly 12% rests with the top ten. The sample consisted of PBMCs, taken after 12 months of ibrutinib treatment. These receptors came from a human donor with chronic lymphocytic leukemia.

The chain employs TRBV25-1 and TRBJ2-2; TRBD1 agrees at 8 bases. V dropped 6 bases and J dropped 5; count of bases not matched to a gene: 8. The CDR3 spans 15 residues. CDR1 is MGHDK, CDR2 SYGVNS, per germline. The CDR3: CASRAGGAETGELFF. The CDR3 coding sequence is TGTGCCAGCAGGGCAGGGGGCGCTGAGACCGGGGAGCTGTTTTTT.

V gene TRBV6-1 combines with J gene TRBJ1-1, with no clear D. Germline V gives CDR1 MNHNS, CDR2 SASEGT. CDR3 length: 13 residues. Trimming cost V 7 bases and J 2 bases, with 11 bases left between them. The CDR3 spells CASNERSNTEAFF. For the CDR3, the DNA is TGTGCCAGCAACGAAAGGAGTAACACTGAAGCTTTCTTT.

The gene calls are TRBV28 and TRBJ2-2; D perhaps matches TRBD2 (6 bases). V dropped 5 bases and J dropped 0 bases, with 10 bases sitting between them. Looked up from germline, CDR1 is MDHEN and CDR2 is SYDVKM. CDR3 length: 15 residues. The CDR3 protein is CASSPPSANTGELFF. The CDR3 nucleotides read TGTGCCAGCAGTCCCCCTAGCGCGAACACCGGGGAGCTGTTTTTT. Combining the CDR3 with reference TRBV28 and TRBJ2-2 gives the whole variable domain DVKVTQSSRYLVKRTGEKVFLECVQDMDHENMFWYRQDPGLGLRLIYFSYDVKMKEKGDIPEGYSVSREKKERFSLILESASTNQTSMYLCASSPPSANTGELFFGEGSRLTVL.

The rearrangement uses TRBV5-4 and TRBJ2-3; the D is unclear. CDR3 length: 11 amino acids. V was shortened by 3 bases and J by 3 bases, with 2 bases between the two germline ends. From germline, CDR1 is SGHNT and CDR2 YYREEE (reference sequence). The CDR3 DNA reads as TGTGCCAGCAGCTCAACAGATACGCAGTATTTT. This codes for CASSSTDTQYF.

This clone came up a few times. This chain connects TRBV2 to TRBJ2-1; D gene ambiguous. V lost 3 bases to trimming and J lost 1 base, with 4 bases between them. This CDR3 has 13 amino acids. In germline, CDR1 is SNHLY, CDR2 FYNNEI. CDR3 in DNA: TGTGCCAGCAGTGACAGGTCCTACAATGAGCAGTTCTTC. As protein: CASSDRSYNEQFF.

The chain links TRBV7-2 to TRBJ1-6; D may be TRBD1 (5 bases). Germline V gene data show CDR1 as SGHTA and CDR2 as FQGNSA. The CDR3 runs to 14 residues. Between the trimmed V and J ends, which lost 5 bases and 9 bases, there was a span of 14 bases. DNA of the CDR3: TGTGCCAGCAGCCGGGACCTTGGGGGTTCACCCCTCCACTTT. As protein: CASSRDLGGSPLHF.

The chain joins TRBV5-8 to TRBJ2-7; TRBD1 might be the D (6 bases). Trimming stripped 1 base from V and 4 bases from J, with 12 bases between. The CDR3 runs to 14 residues. Germline V CDR1 and CDR2: SGHTS, YDEGEE. The CDR3 spells CASSLLSRGYEQYF. As DNA, the CDR3 is TGTGCCAGCAGCTTGTTATCTAGGGGGTACGAGCAGTACTTC.

The gene calls are TRBV28 and TRBJ2-4; no clear D. The germline V and J ends were trimmed by 2 bases and 3 bases, with 14 bases remaining between them. The CDR3 covers 16 residues. Germline-derived CDR1 and CDR2 are MDHEN and SYDVKM. CDR3 sequence reads: CASSLDRYSGKNIQYF. The CDR3 nucleotides read TGTGCCAGCAGTTTAGATCGGTATTCGGGCAAAAACATTCAGTACTTC.

This clone came up a few times. The V gene is TRBV7-9, the J gene TRBJ2-3; D call uncertain. Trimming took 6 bases from V and 6 from J, leaving 10 bases between them. The CDR3 extends over 12 amino acids. Germline CDR1 and CDR2: SEHNR and FQNEAQ (reference sequence). In DNA, the CDR3 is TGTGCCAGCAGTTATTTGGCTGATACGCAGTATTTT. Translation: CASSYLADTQYF.

This chain links TRBV5-4 with TRBJ2-7, with D possibly being TRBD2 (5 bases). From germline, CDR1 is SGHNT and CDR2 YYREEE (reference sequence). The CDR3 contains 14 residues. Trimming stripped 0 bases from V and 2 bases from J, with 9 bases between. The chain's CDR3 is CASSLGGKTYEQYF. DNA for the CDR3: TGTGCCAGCAGCTTGGGAGGGAAGACCTACGAGCAGTACTTC.

The rearrangement links TRBV10-3 to TRBJ2-1; the match to TRBD2 covers 8 bases. The germline V gene encodes CDR1 ENHRY and CDR2 SYGVKD. The CDR3 covers 15 residues. J was trimmed by 7 bases and V by 6 bases; bases with no gene match: 11. In DNA form, the CDR3 reads TGTGCCATCAGCACTAAAGCGGGGGAGGGAAATGAGCAGTTCTTC. Residues: CAISTKAGEGNEQFF.

The rearrangement joins TRBV4-2 to TRBJ2-7; 9 bases are a match to TRBD1. CDR1 and CDR2 (germline): LGHNA, YNFKEQ. The CDR3 length is 16 residues. V was clipped by 4 bases and J by 5 bases; unmatched bases: 12. For the CDR3, the DNA is TGTGCCAGCAGCCCGGAGGAGACAGGGGGTCTCCACGAGCAGTACTTC. Amino acids: CASSPEETGGLHEQYF.

This rearrangement joins TRBV6-1 to TRBJ2-2; D is unresolved. This CDR3 spans 15 amino acids. V was shortened by 6 bases and J by 5 bases, with 16 bases between the two germline ends. Germline CDR1 is MNHNS and CDR2 is SASEGT. CDR3 in DNA: TGTGCCAGCAGCACCGGGTTGGGAAATACCGGGGAGCTGTTTTTT. Its protein product is CASSTGLGNTGELFF.

The V call is TRBV15, the J call TRBJ1-2, with 9 bases matching TRBD1. This CDR3 has 18 amino acids. Germline loops: CDR1 LNHNV, CDR2 YYDKDF (reference sequence). Trimming took 4 bases from V and 3 from J; bases not matched to a gene: 15. The CDR3 loop is CATSTLAPGTGIDYGYTF. CDR3 DNA sequence: TGTGCCACCAGCACACTCGCCCCCGGGACAGGGATCGACTATGGCTACACCTTC.

The chain is built from TRBV28 and TRBJ2-3; a possible D gene is TRBD1 (5 bases). CDR3 length: 15 residues. V was pared by 4 bases and J by 2 bases, with 13 bases between. Germline CDR1 and CDR2: MDHEN and SYDVKM. The DNA of the CDR3 is TGTGCCAGCAGTTCCCGGACATACTACACAGATACGCAGTATTTT. Translation: CASSSRTYYTDTQYF. Looking up the rest from reference TRBV28 and TRBJ2-3 gives the full variable domain: DVKVTQSSRYLVKRTGEKVFLECVQDMDHENMFWYRQDPGLGLRLIYFSYDVKMKEKGDIPEGYSVSREKKERFSLILESASTNQTSMYLCASSSRTYYTDTQYFGPGTRLTVL.

The chain employs TRBV7-3 and TRBJ2-2, with 7 nucleotides matching TRBD2. CDR1 SGHTA and CDR2 FQGTGA come from the germline V gene. The V and J ends lost 8 bases and 7 bases, in that order; junction bases with no gene match: 10. This CDR3 has 14 residues. The CDR3 sequence is CASGRSGDVGELFF. In DNA, the CDR3 is TGTGCCAGCGGCCGAAGCGGGGATGTCGGGGAGCTGTTTTTT.

V and J are TRBV7-8 and TRBJ1-2; unclear D gene. Germline CDR1 reads SGHVS; CDR2 reads FQNEAQ. Trimming took off 7 bases at V and 1 base at J, with 16 bases between the two ends. The CDR3 spans 15 residues. This CDR3 reads CASTSRGGINYGYTF. Here the CDR3 DNA reads TGTGCCAGCACCTCACGGGGTGGGATTAACTATGGCTACACCTTC.

This clone was found a few times. The rearrangement joins TRBV7-9 to TRBJ1-4; D possibly corresponds to TRBD1 (5 bases). Germline V gene lookup returns CDR1 SEHNR and CDR2 FQNEAQ (reference sequence). The CDR3 is 15 residues long. V was clipped by 5 bases and J by 3 bases, with 13 bases between them. The CDR3 spells CASSPYWGANEKLFF. CDR3 sequence (DNA): TGTGCCAGCAGCCCTTACTGGGGGGCTAATGAAAAACTGTTTTTT. Using reference TRBV7-9 and TRBJ1-4 for the parts outside the CDR3, the full variable domain is DTGVSQNPRHKITKRGQNVTFRCDPISEHNRLYWYRQTLGQGPEFLTYFQNEAQLEKSRLLSDRFSAERPKGSFSTLEIQRTEQGDSAMYLCASSPYWGANEKLFFGSGTQLSVL.

The chain combines TRBV2 with TRBJ2-7, with 8 positions matching TRBD1. Trimming cost V 4 bases and J 3 bases; bases outside gene matches: 14. CDR3 length equals 17 residues. CDR1 SNHLY and CDR2 FYNNEI come from the germline V gene. As DNA, the CDR3 is TGTGCCAGCAGTGCTACCCCAGGACAGGGTTGGATCTACGAGCAGTACTTC. As protein: CASSATPGQGWIYEQYF. The full variable domain, rest sourced from reference TRBV2 and TRBJ2-7, is EPEVTQTPSHQVTQMGQEVILRCVPISNHLYFYWYRQILGQKVEFLVSFYNNEISEKSEIFDDQFSVERPDGSNFTLKIRSTKLEDSAMYFCASSATPGQGWIYEQYFGPGTRLTVT.

The chain employs TRBV19 and TRBJ2-5; D assignment may be TRBD1 or TRBD2 (5 bases each). V was shortened by 6 bases and J by 5 bases, with 22 bases between the two germline ends. Per the germline V gene, CDR1 is LNHDA and CDR2 is SQIVND (reference sequence). This CDR3 is 16 amino acids long. Here the CDR3 reads CASSPQGGPSWETQYF. DNA of the CDR3: TGTGCCAGTAGCCCCCAGGGCGGGCCTAGCTGGGAGACCCAGTACTTC.

This clone was seen just once. The V gene is TRBV4-2, the J gene TRBJ1-2; no firm D call. The V and J ends lost 0 bases and 1 base respectively, with 6 bases between them. Germline CDR1 is LGHNA and CDR2 is YNFKEQ. The CDR3 contains 14 residues. CDR3 bases: TGTGCCAGCAGCCAAGATGTTGGTAACTATGGCTACACCTTC. Its protein is CASSQDVGNYGYTF.

The chain employs TRBV6-6 and TRBJ2-7; 15 bases are a match to TRBD2. V lost 7 bases to trimming and J lost 2 bases; unmatched junction nucleotides: 3. The CDR3 is 15 amino acids. The germline V gene encodes CDR1 MNHNY and CDR2 SVGAGI (reference sequence). The CDR3 DNA is TGTGCCAGCACCCGGACTAGCGGGGGGGCCTACGAGCAGTACTTC. The encoded protein is CASTRTSGGAYEQYF.

J is TRBJ2-5 and V is TRBV6-1, with D possibly being TRBD1 (6 bases). Germline CDR1 and CDR2: MNHNS and SASEGT. The ends were cut back, 5 bases at V and 2 bases at J, with 21 bases in the middle. The CDR3 consists of 17 residues. The CDR3 DNA follows: TGTGCCAGCAGTCAAGGGGGTTTTGCGGCCCCTCAAGAGACCCAGTACTTC. Amino acids: CASSQGGFAAPQETQYF.

The chain recombines TRBV10-3 with TRBJ1-1, with D hard to call. CDR1 and CDR2 (germline): ENHRY, SYGVKD. V gave up 8 bases and J gave up 0 bases, with 13 bases separating them. The CDR3 contains 14 residues. Here the CDR3 reads CAICEDLMNTEAFF. CDR3 coding DNA: TGTGCCATCTGCGAAGACCTGATGAACACTGAAGCTTTCTTT.

The gene calls are TRBV14 and TRBJ2-3; TRBD2 agrees at 11 bases. The CDR3 consists of 15 residues. V dropped 5 bases and J dropped 2; count of bases not matched to a gene: 3. Per germline, CDR1 SGHDN and CDR2 FVKESK. This chain's CDR3 is CASSALAGDTDTQYF. The CDR3, as DNA: TGTGCCAGCAGCGCACTAGCGGGGGACACAGATACGCAGTATTTT. The whole variable domain, remainder taken from reference TRBV14 and TRBJ2-3, is EAGVTQFPSHSVIEKGQTVTLRCDPISGHDNLYWYRRVMGKEIKFLLHFVKESKQDESGMPNNRFLAERTGGTYSTLKVQPAELEDSGVYFCASSALAGDTDTQYFGPGTRLTVL.

To note about this clone: Other DNA sequences in this sample translate to the same CDR3. The V and J genes are TRBV9 and TRBJ2-5, with 11 bases aligning to TRBD1. The germline CDR1 and CDR2 sequences are SGDLS and YYNGEE. Trimming at V came to 3 bases and at J to 4 bases, leaving 5 bases not matched to a gene. This CDR3 is 15 amino acids long. The CDR3 region is CASSGGQGAGETQYF. DNA for the CDR3: TGTGCCAGCAGCGGAGGACAGGGGGCGGGAGAGACCCAGTACTTC. Based on the CDR3 plus reference TRBV9 and TRBJ2-5, the full variable domain is DSGVTQTPKHLITATGQRVTLRCSPRSGDLSVYWYQQSLDQGLQFLIQYYNGEERAKGNILERFSAQQFPDLHSELNLSSLELGDSALYFCASSGGQGAGETQYFGPGTRLLVL.